These T cell receptor beta chains were read from a single sample in a study of blood T cell repertoires in COVID-19. Profiled with immunoSEQ multiplex PCR; TCRdb holds only in-frame clones, not every one. The sample lists under 250,000 clones; roughly 82% were seen once. The sample was peripheral blood. The receptors originated from a human donor in a cohort sampled during active COVID-19. Each CDR3 is given with its conserved first and last residue. The D gene is left open where the match is weak. Expanded clones get a size class; other rows say once, few or many, or leave the size out.

TRBJ2-3,.,.,TRBV9,TGTGCCAGCAGCGTAATCGGCGGAGGCACAGATACGCAGTATTTT,CASSVIGGGTDTQYF
TRBJ2-1,.,few,TRBV12-2,TGTGCAAGTCGCTTAGCGGAGCGGGGCTCCTACAATGAGCAGTTCTTC,CASRLAERGSYNEQFF
TRBJ2-3,.,.,TRBV19,TGTGCCAGTAGTCCTTGGGTAGGGGGAGTGGCCCCAGATACGCAGTATTTT,CASSPWVGGVAPDTQYF
TRBJ2-2,.,once,TRBV6-5,TGTGCCAGCACGGAGTACCCCGGGGAGCTGTTTTTT,CASTEYPGELFF
TRBJ1-6,TRBD1,many,TRBV9,TGTGCCACCTTCCAGGGGGCCGCCAGCTCCTATAATTCACCCCTCCACTTT,CATFQGAASSYNSPLHF
TRBJ2-1,.,.,TRBV29-1,TGCAGCGGGCAAAACAATGAGCAGTTCTTC,CSGQNNEQFF
TRBJ2-1,TRBD2,.,TRBV5-5,TGTGCCAGCAGCTGGGCGGGACTAGGGGGATCACATGAGCAGTTCTTC,CASSWAGLGGSHEQFF
TRBJ1-2,TRBD1,.,TRBV5-1,TGCGCCAGCAGCTTGGCGGGACAGACCCCGGAGGGCTACACCTTC,CASSLAGQTPEGYTF
TRBJ2-2,.,few,TRBV19,TGTGCCAGTATGCCTAGCTCCGGGGAGCTGTTTTTT,CASMPSSGELFF
TRBJ1-4,.,.,TRBV7-2,TGTGCCAGCAGCTTCTCAGGGAATAATGAAAGACTGTTTTTT,CASSFSGNNERLFF
TRBJ2-3,TRBD2,.,TRBV7-9,TGTGCCAGCAGCTTACAGGGTACTAGCGGGGGCGGCACAGATACGCAGTATTTT,CASSLQGTSGGGTDTQYF
TRBJ2-5,.,once,TRBV2,TGTGCCAGCTCCTTCACCTTGGGGAGGGAGACCCAGTACTTC,CASSFTLGRETQYF
TRBJ2-1,TRBD2,.,TRBV2,TGTGCCAGCAGTATGACTAGCGGGAATTTCAATGAGCAGTTCTTC,CASSMTSGNFNEQFF
TRBJ1-6,TRBD1,.,TRBV6-6,TGTGCCAGTACCGGACAGGCACCTACTTATAATTCACCCCTCCACTTT,CASTGQAPTYNSPLHF
TRBJ1-2,TRBD1,.,TRBV27,TGTGCCAGCAGTTCACAGGGGAGCTACACCTTC,CASSSQGSYTF
TRBJ1-5,.,.,TRBV30,TGTGCCTGGAGTGTGGGGGGGGGTCAGCCCCAGCATTTT,CAWSVGGGQPQHF
TRBJ1-2,.,.,TRBV4-1,TGCGCCAGCAGCGCGGGGCCAGGGACGAACTATGGCTACACCTTC,CASSAGPGTNYGYTF
TRBJ2-3,TRBD2,.,TRBV5-1,TGCGCCAGCAGCTTGTCTAGCGGAGGGAGGACGCAGTATTTT,CASSLSSGGRTQYF
TRBJ2-7,TRBD1,.,TRBV19,TGTGCCAAAAGACCCTTGACAGGGGTGGGAACCTACGAGCAGTACTTC,CAKRPLTGVGTYEQYF
TRBJ2-1,TRBD2,.,TRBV5-1,TGCGCCAGCAGCTTTACGCCGGGACTAGCCGGCCTGGTTGGGAATGAGCAGTTCTTC,CASSFTPGLAGLVGNEQFF
TRBJ1-2,.,once,TRBV19,TGTGCCAGTAGTCTTCGTGGCAGGGAAGGCTATGGCTACACCTTC,CASSLRGREGYGYTF
TRBJ2-1,.,.,TRBV24-1,TGTGCCACCAGTGTAGGAGGCTCATACAATGAGCAGTTCTTC,CATSVGGSYNEQFF
TRBJ2-3,.,.,TRBV9,TGTGCCAGCAGCGTAACAGGACGAGATACGCAGTATTTT,CASSVTGRDTQYF
TRBJ1-4,TRBD1,.,TRBV28,TGTGCCAGCAGTGCGACAGGGTTTAATGAAAAACTGTTTTTT,CASSATGFNEKLFF
TRBJ2-7,TRBD1,.,TRBV27,TGTGCCAGCAGGAGAGGGGGCGGAAGCTCCTACGAGCAGTACTTC,CASRRGGGSSYEQYF
TRBJ2-7,TRBD2,.,TRBV13,TGTGCCAGCAGCCCCAGGGGTAGCGGGACCTACGAGCAGTACTTC,CASSPRGSGTYEQYF
TRBJ2-2,TRBD1,.,TRBV11-3,TGTGCCAGCAGCCCTCACAGGGGAGCGAACACCGGGGAGCTGTTTTTT,CASSPHRGANTGELFF
TRBJ2-1,TRBD2,once,TRBV9,TGTGCCAGCAGCGTAGGGCTAGCGGGAGGGCCTTATGAGCAGTTCTTC,CASSVGLAGGPYEQFF